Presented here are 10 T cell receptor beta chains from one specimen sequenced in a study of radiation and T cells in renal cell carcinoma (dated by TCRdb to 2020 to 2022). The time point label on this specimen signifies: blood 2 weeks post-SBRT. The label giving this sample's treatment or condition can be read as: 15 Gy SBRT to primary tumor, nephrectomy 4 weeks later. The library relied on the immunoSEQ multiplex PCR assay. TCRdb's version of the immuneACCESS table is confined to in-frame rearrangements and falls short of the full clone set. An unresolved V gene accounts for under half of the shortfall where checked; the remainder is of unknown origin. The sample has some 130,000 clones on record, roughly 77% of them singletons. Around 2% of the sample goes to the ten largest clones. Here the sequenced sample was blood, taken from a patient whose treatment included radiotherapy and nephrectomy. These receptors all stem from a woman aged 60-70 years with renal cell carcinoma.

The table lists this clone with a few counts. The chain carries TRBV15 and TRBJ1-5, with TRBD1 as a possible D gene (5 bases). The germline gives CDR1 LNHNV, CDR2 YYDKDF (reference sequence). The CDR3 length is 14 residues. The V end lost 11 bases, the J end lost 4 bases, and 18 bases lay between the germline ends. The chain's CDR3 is CAGNRDRLNQPQHF. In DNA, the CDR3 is TGTGCCGGAAACCGGGACCGTCTAAATCAGCCCCAGCATTTT.

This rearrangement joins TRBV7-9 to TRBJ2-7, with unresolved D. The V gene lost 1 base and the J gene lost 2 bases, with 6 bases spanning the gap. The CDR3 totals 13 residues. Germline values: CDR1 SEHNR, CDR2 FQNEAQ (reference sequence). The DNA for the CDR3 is TGTGCCAGCAGCTTAGACAGAGCCTACGAGCAGTACTTC. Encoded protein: CASSLDRAYEQYF.

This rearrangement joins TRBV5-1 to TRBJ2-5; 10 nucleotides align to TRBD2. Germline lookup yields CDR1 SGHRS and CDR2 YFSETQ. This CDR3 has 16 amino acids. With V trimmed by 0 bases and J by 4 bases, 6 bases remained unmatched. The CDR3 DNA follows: TGCGCCAGCAGCTTGGCCGGGACTAGCGTCCCAGAGACCCAGTACTTC. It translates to CASSLAGTSVPETQYF.

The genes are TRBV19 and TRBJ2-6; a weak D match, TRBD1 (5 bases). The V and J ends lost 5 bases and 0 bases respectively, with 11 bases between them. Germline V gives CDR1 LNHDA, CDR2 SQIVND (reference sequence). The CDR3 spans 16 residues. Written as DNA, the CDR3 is TGTGCCAGTAGTTTCCATGGGGCCTCTGGGGCCAACGTCCTGACTTTC. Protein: CASSFHGASGANVLTF.

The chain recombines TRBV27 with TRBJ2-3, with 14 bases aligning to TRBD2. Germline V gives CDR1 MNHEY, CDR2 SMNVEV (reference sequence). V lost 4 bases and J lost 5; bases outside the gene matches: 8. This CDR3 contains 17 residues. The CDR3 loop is CASSSPGTSGGRDTQYF. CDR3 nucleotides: TGTGCCAGCAGTTCCCCCGGGACTAGCGGGGGTAGAGATACGCAGTATTTT.

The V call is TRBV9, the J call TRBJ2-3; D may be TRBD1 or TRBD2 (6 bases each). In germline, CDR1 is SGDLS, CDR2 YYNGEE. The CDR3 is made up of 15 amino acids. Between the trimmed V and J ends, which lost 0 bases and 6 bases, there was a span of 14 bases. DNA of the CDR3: TGTGCCAGCAGCGTAGCCGGGGGCTATCCGGATACGCAGTATTTT. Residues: CASSVAGGYPDTQYF.

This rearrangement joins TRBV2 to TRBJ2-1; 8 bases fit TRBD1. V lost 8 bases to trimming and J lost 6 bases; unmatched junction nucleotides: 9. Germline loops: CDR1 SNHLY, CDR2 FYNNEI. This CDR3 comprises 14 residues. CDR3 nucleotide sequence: TGTGCCAGCCTAGACAGGGGCTACCCCAATGAGCAGTTCTTC. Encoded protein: CASLDRGYPNEQFF.

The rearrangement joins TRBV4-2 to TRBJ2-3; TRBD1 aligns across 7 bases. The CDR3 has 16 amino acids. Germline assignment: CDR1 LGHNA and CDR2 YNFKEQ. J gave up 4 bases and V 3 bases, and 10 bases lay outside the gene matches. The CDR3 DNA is TGTGCCAGCAGCCAGGCCCTCGGCAGGGGGTCAGATACGCAGTATTTT. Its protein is CASSQALGRGSDTQYF.

CDR3 DNA: TGTGCCAGCAGCGTAGTGGGAGGGTCCACCGGCTACACCTTC. Amino acid sequence: CASSVVGGSTGYTF. The chain recombines TRBV9 with TRBJ1-2; D is unresolved. Germline-derived CDR1 and CDR2 are SGDLS and YYNGEE. This CDR3 region has 14 residues. With 0 bases removed from V and 8 bases from J, the gap between germline ends came to 14 bases.

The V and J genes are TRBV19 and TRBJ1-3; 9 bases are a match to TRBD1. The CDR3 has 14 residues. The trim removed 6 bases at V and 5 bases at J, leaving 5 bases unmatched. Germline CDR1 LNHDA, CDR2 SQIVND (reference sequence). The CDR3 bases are TGTGCCAGTAGCGGACAGGGGAAAAGAAACACCATATATTTT. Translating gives CASSGQGKRNTIYF.